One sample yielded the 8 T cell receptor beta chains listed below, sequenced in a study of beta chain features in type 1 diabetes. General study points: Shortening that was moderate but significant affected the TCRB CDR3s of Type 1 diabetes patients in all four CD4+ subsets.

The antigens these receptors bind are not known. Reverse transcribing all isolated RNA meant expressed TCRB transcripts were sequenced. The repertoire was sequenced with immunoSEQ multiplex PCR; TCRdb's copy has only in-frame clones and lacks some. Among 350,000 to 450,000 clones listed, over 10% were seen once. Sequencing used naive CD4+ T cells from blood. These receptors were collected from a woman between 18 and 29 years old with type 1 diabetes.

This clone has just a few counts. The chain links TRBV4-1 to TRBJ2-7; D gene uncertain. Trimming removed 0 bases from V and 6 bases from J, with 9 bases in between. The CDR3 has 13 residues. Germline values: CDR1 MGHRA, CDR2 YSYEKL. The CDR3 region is CASSQEQWLEQYF. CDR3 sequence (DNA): TGCGCCAGCAGCCAAGAACAGTGGCTCGAGCAGTACTTC.

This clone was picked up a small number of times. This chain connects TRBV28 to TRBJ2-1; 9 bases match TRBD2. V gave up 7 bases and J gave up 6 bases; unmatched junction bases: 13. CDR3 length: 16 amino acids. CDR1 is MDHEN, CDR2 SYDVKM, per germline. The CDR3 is CASTAPGLAGPNEQFF. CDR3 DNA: TGTGCCAGCACCGCCCCGGGGCTAGCGGGACCCAATGAGCAGTTCTTC.

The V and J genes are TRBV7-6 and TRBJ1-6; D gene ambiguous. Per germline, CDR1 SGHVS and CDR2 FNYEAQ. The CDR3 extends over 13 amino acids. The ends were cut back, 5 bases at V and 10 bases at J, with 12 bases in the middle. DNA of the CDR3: TGTGCCAGCAGCCCCTCTTTTGGCTCACCCCTCCACTTT. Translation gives CASSPSFGSPLHF. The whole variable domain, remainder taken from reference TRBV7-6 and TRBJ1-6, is GAGVSQSPRYKVTKRGQDVALRCDPISGHVSLYWYRQALGQGPEFLTYFNYEAQQDKSGLPNDRFSAERPEGSISTLTIQRTEQRDSAMYRCASSPSFGSPLHFGNGTRLTVT.

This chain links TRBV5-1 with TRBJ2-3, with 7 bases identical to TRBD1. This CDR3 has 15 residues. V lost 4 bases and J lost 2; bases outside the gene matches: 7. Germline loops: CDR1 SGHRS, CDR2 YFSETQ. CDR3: CASSKDRAPTDTQYF. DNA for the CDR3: TGCGCCAGCAGCAAAGACAGGGCACCCACAGATACGCAGTATTTT.

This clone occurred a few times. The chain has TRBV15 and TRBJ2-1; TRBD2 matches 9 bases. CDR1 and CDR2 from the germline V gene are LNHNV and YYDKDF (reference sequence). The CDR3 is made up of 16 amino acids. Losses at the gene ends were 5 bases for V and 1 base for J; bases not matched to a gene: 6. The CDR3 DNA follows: TGTGCCACCAGCCCCTCTCTAGCGGGATCCTACAATGAGCAGTTCTTC. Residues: CATSPSLAGSYNEQFF.

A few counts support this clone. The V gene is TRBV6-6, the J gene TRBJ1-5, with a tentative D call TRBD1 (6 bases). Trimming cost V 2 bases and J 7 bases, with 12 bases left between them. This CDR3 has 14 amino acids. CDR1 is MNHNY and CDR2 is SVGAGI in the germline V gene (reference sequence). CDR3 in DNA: TGTGCCAGCAGTTACCCGTCGGGGGGCCAGCCCCAGCATTTT. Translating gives CASSYPSGGQPQHF.

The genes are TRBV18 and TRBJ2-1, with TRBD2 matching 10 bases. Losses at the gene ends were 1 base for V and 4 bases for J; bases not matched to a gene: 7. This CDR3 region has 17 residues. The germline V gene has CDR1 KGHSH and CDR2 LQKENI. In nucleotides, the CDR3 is TGTGCCAGCTCACCACTTGAAGCGGGAGGGCAATACAATGAGCAGTTCTTC. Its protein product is CASSPLEAGGQYNEQFF.

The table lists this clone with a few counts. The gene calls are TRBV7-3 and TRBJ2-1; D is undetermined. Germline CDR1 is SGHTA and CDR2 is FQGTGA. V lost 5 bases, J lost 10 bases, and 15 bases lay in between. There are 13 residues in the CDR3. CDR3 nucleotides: TGTGCCAGCAGCCTGGCCCCCTCCAGGGAGCAGTTCTTC. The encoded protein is CASSLAPSREQFF.